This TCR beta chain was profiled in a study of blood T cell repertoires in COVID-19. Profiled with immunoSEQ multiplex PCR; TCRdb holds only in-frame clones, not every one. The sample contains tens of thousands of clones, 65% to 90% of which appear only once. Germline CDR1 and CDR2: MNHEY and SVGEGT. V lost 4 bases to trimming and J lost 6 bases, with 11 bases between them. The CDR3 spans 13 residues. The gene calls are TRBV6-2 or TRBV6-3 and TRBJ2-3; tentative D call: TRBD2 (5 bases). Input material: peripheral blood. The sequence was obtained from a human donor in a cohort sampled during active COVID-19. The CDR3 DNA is TGTGCCAGCAGTTTGGACTCTTGGGATACGCAGTATTTT. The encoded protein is CASSLDSWDTQYF.